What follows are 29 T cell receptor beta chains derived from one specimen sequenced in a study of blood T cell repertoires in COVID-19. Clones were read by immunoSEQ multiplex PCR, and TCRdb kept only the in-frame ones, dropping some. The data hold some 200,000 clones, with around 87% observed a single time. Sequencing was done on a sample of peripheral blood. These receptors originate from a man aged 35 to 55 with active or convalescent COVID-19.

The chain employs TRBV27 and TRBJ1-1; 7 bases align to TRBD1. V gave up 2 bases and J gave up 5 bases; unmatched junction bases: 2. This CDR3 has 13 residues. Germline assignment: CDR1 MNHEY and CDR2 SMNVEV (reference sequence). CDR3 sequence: CASSLTGETEAFF. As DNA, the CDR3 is TGTGCCAGCAGTTTAACAGGGGAGACTGAAGCTTTCTTT.

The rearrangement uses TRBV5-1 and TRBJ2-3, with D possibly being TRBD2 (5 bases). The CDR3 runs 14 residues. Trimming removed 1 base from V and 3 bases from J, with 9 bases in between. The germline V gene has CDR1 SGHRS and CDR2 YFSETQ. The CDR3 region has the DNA TGCGCCAGCAGCTTGATTCCGGGGACAGATACGCAGTATTTT. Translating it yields CASSLIPGTDTQYF.

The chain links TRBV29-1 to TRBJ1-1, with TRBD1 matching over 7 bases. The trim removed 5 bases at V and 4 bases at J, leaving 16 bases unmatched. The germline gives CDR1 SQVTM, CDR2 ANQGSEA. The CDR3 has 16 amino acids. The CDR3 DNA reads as TGCAGCGTTCTCGCCGGGACAGTGGGGTTTGGCACTGAAGCTTTCTTT. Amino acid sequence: CSVLAGTVGFGTEAFF.

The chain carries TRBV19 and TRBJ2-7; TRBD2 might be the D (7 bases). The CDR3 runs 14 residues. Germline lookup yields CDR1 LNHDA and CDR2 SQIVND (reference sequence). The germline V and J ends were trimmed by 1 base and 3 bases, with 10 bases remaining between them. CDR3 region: CASSIGGGLYEQYF. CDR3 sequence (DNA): TGTGCCAGTAGTATAGGCGGGGGCCTCTACGAGCAGTACTTC.

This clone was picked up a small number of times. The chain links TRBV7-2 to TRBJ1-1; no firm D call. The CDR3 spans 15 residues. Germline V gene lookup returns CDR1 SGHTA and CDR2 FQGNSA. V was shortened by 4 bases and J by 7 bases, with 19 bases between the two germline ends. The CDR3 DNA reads TGTGCCAGCAGCTCTAGTCCGGGGATGATGGGTGAAGCTTTCTTT. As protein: CASSSSPGMMGEAFF.

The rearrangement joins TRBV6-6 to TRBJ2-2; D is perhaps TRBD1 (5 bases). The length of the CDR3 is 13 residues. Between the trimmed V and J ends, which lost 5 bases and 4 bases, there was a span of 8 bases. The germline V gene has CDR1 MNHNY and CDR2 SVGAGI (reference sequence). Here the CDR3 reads CASSTGLTGELFF. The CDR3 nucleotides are TGTGCCAGCAGTACAGGTCTCACCGGGGAGCTGTTTTTT.

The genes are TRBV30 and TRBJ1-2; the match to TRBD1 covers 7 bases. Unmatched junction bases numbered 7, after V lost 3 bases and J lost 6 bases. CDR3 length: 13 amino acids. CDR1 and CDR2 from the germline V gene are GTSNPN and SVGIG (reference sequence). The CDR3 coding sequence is TGTGCCTGGAGGGCACCACAGGGGAATGGCTACACCTTC. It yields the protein CAWRAPQGNGYTF.

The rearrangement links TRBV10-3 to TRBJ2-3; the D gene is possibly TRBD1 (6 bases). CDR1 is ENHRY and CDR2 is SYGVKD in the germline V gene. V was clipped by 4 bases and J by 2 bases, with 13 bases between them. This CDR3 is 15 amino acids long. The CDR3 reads CAISGMNRDTDTQYF. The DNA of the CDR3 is TGTGCCATCAGTGGAATGAACAGGGACACAGATACGCAGTATTTT.

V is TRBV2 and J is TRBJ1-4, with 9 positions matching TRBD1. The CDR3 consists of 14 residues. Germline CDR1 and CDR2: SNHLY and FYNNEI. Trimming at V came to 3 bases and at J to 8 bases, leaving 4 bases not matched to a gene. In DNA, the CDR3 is TGTGCCAGCAGTGAGGGGACAGGGATCGAAAAACTGTTTTTT. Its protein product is CASSEGTGIEKLFF.

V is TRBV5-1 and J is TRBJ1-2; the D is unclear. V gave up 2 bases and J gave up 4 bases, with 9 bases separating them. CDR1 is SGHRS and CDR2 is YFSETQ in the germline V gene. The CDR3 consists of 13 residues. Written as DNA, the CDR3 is TGCGCCAGCAGCTTCGACAAGTCCTATGGCTACACCTTC. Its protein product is CASSFDKSYGYTF. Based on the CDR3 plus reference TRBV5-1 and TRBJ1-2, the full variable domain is KAGVTQTPRYLIKTRGQQVTLSCSPISGHRSVSWYQQTPGQGLQFLFEYFSETQRNKGNFPGRFSGRQFSNSRSEMNVSTLELGDSALYLCASSFDKSYGYTFGSGTRLTVV.

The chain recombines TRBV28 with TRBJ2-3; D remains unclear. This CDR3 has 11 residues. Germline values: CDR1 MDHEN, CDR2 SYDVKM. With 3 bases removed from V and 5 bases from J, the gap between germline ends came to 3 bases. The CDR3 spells CASSFLDTQYF. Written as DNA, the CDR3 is TGTGCCAGCAGTTTCCTAGATACGCAGTATTTT.

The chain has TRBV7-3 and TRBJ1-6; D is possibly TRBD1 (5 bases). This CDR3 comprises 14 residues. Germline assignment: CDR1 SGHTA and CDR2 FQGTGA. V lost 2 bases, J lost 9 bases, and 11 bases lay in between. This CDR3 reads CASSLGGDGSPLHF. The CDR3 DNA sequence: TGTGCCAGCAGCTTAGGGGGGGACGGTTCACCCCTCCACTTT.

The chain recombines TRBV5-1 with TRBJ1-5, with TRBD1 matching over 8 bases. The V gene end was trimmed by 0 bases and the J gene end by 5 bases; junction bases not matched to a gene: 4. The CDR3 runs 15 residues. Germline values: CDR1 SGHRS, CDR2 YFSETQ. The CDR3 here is CASSLGPTGDQPQHF. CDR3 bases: TGCGCCAGCAGCTTGGGGCCGACAGGGGATCAGCCCCAGCATTTT. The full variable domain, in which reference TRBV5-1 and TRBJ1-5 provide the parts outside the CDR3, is KAGVTQTPRYLIKTRGQQVTLSCSPISGHRSVSWYQQTPGQGLQFLFEYFSETQRNKGNFPGRFSGRQFSNSRSEMNVSTLELGDSALYLCASSLGPTGDQPQHFGDGTRLSIL.

CDR3 amino acids: CASSDPWATNSPLHF. For the CDR3, the DNA is TGCGCCAGCAGTGACCCCTGGGCCACTAATTCACCCCTCCACTTT. The chain employs TRBV10-2 and TRBJ1-6; D is uncertain. The CDR3 consists of 15 residues. V was cut by 3 bases and J by 6 bases, with 12 bases left in between. Germline CDR1 reads WSHSY; CDR2 reads SAAADI.

In DNA, the CDR3 is TGTGCCAGTAGGCACCTAACAGGGGGCAGAGATACGCAGTATTTT. Its protein product is CASRHLTGGRDTQYF. The chain joins TRBV19 to TRBJ2-3; 9 nucleotides agree with TRBD1. V lost 6 bases, J lost 5 bases, and 9 bases stayed unmatched. The CDR3 length is 15 residues. The V gene's germline CDR1 is LNHDA and CDR2 SQIVND (reference sequence).

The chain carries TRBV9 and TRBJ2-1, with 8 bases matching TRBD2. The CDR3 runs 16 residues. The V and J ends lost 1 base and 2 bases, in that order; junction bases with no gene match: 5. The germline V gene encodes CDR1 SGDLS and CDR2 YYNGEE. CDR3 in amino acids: CASSVRLAGTYNEQFF. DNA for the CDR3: TGTGCCAGCAGCGTACGCTTAGCGGGGACCTACAATGAGCAGTTCTTC.

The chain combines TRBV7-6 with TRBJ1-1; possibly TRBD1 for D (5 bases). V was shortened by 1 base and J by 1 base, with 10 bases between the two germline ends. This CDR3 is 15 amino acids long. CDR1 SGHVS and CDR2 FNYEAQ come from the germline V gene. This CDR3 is CASSLVVTGNTEAFF. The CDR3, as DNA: TGTGCCAGCAGCTTAGTCGTAACAGGGAACACTGAAGCTTTCTTT. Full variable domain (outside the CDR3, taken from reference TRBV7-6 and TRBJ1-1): GAGVSQSPRYKVTKRGQDVALRCDPISGHVSLYWYRQALGQGPEFLTYFNYEAQQDKSGLPNDRFSAERPEGSISTLTIQRTEQRDSAMYRCASSLVVTGNTEAFFGQGTRLTVV.

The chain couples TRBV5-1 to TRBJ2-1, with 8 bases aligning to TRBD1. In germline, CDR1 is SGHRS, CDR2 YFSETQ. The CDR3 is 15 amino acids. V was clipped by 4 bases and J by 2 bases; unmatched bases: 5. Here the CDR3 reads CASSLQGAPYNEQFF. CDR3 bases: TGCGCCAGCAGCCTGCAGGGGGCACCCTACAATGAGCAGTTCTTC.

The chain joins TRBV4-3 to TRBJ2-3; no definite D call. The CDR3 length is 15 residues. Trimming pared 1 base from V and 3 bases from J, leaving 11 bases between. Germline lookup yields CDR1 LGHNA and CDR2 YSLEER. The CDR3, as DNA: TGCGCCAGCAGCCAAGCGGTCAAAGCTACAGATACGCAGTATTTT. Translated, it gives CASSQAVKATDTQYF.

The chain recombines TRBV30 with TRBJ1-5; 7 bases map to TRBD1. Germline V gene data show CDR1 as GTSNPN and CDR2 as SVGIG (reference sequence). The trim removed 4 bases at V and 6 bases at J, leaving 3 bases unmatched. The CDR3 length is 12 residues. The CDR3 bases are TGTGCCTGGACACAGGGGTCTCAGCCCCAGCATTTT. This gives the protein CAWTQGSQPQHF.

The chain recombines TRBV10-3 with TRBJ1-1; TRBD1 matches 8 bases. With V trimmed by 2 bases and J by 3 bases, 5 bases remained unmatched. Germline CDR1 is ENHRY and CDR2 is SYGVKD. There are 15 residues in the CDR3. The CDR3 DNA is TGTGCCATCAGTGAGCTCGGACAGGGCGACACTGAAGCTTTCTTT. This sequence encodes CAISELGQGDTEAFF.

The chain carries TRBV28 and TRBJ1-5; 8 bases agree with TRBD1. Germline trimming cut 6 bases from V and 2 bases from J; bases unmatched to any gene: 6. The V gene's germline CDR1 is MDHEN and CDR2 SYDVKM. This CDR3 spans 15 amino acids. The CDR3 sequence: CASREQGDGNQPQHF. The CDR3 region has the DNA TGTGCCAGCAGGGAACAGGGGGATGGCAATCAGCCCCAGCATTTT.

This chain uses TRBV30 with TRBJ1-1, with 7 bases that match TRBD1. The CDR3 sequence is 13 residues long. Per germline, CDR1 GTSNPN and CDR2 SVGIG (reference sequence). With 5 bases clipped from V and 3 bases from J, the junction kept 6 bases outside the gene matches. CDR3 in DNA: TGTGCCTGGGACCGGGACAGAGACACTGAAGCTTTCTTT. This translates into CAWDRDRDTEAFF.

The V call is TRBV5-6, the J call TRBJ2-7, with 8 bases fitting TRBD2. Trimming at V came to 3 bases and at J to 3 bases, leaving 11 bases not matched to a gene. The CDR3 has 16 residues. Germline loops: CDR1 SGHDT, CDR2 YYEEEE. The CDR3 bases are TGTGCCAGCAGCTCTAATGCGGGGGGACGCAACTACGAGCAGTACTTC. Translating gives CASSSNAGGRNYEQYF. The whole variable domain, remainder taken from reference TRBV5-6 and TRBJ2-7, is DAGVTQSPTHLIKTRGQQVTLRCSPKSGHDTVSWYQQALGQGPQFIFQYYEEEERQRGNFPDRFSGHQFPNYSSELNVNALLLGDSALYLCASSSNAGGRNYEQYFGPGTRLTVT.

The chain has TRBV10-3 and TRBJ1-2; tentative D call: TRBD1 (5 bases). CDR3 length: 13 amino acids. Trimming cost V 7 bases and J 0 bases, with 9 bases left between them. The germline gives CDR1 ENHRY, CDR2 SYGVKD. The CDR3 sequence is CAITRQPNYGYTF. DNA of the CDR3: TGTGCCATCACGAGACAGCCTAACTATGGCTACACCTTC.

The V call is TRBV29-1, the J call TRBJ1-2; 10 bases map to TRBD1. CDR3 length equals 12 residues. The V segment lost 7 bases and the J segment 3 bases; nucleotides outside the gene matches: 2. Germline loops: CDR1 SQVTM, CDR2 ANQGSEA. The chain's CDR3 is CSGDRGDYGYTF. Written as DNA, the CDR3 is TGCAGCGGGGACAGGGGAGACTATGGCTACACCTTC.

CDR3 nucleotide sequence: TGTGCCTTCGACAGGGTGGGCAATCAGCCCCAGCATTTT. As protein: CAFDRVGNQPQHF. The chain couples TRBV30 to TRBJ1-5; the match to TRBD1 covers 7 bases. Germline V lookup: CDR1 GTSNPN, CDR2 SVGIG (reference sequence). The CDR3 length is 13 residues. J gave up 2 bases and V 7 bases, and 5 bases lay outside the gene matches.

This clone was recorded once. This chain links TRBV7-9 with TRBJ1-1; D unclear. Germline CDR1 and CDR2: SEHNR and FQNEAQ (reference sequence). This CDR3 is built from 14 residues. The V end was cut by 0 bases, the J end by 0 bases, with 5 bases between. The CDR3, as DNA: TGTGCCAGCAGCTTAGCACACCTGAACACTGAAGCTTTCTTT. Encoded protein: CASSLAHLNTEAFF.

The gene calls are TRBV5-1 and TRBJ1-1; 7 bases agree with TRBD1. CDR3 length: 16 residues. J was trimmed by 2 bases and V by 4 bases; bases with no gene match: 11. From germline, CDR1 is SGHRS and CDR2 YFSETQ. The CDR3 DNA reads TGCGCCAGCAGCCTGCCCCGGGACAGCATAAACACTGAAGCTTTCTTT. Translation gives CASSLPRDSINTEAFF.